This TCR beta chain comes out of a study of blood T cells in healthy people across ages. Primers used in a second PCR of roughly 7 to 12 cycles were a sample-barcoded 5' primer and a J-beta primer mix. TCRdb used MiXCR to reprocess the 5' RACE reads, holding one entry per CDR3 protein. The profile shows 600,000 to 900,000 distinct CDR3 sequences, around 25% of them singletons. This clonotype occurred a few times. The CDR3 covers 14 residues. This same sample was also part of a study on T cells of mothers and their children.

Specimen: blood. This clonotype was sampled from a boy aged 5 to 17 in good health. This chain joins TRBV6-7 and TRBJ2-5, with 9 bases identical to TRBD2. The DNA end is a closer match to TRBJ2-1, so the J assignment may be wrong. TRBV6-7 is sorted into the ORF group, with uncertain function. The CDR3 loop is CASRTRAGGEEQFF. The CDR3, as DNA: TGTGCCAGCAGGACGAGAGCGGGGGGAGAAGAGCAGTTCTTC.